This T cell receptor (beta chain) was found in a study of shared clonotypes between healthy human individuals. Assay used: immunoSEQ multiplex PCR; TCRdb lists only in-frame clones, some missing. Of roughly 1.5 million clones in the sample, roughly 98% were seen once. CDR3 length: 13 amino acids. CDR1 and CDR2 from the germline V gene are MNHNS and SASEGT. Between the trimmed V and J ends, which lost 4 bases and 7 bases, there was a span of 11 bases. This sequence joins TRBV6-1 and TRBJ1-5; D possibly corresponds to TRBD1 (5 bases). Material: naive CD4+ T cells sorted from blood. As for subset: CD45RA+ positively selected. The receptor was derived from a man aged 30 to 39 in good health. CDR3 loop: CASSVRGDQPQHF. In nucleotides, the CDR3 is TGTGCCAGCAGTGTACGGGGGGACCAGCCCCAGCATTTT.